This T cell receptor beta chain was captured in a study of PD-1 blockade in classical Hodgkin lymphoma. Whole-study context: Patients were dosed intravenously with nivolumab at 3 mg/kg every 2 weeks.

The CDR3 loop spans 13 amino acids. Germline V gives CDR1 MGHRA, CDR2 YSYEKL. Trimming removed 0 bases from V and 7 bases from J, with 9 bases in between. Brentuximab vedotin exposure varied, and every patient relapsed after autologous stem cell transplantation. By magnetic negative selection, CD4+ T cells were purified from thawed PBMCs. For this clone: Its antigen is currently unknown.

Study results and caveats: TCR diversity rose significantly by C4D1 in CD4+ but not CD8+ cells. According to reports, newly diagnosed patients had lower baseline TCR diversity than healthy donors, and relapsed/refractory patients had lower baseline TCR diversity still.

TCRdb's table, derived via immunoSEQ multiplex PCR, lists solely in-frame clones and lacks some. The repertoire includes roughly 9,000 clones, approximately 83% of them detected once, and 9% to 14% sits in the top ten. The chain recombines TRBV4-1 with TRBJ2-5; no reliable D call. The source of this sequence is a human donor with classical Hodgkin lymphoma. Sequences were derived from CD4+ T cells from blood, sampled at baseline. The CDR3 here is CASSQDTSVTQYF. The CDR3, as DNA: TGCGCCAGCAGCCAAGATACCTCCGTGACCCAGTACTTC.